In its sample, the clone carrying this TCR beta chain was seen many times. This sample is drawn from a study of Graves' ophthalmopathy and Graves' hyperthyroidism. Stable hyperthyroidism denotes an absence of ophthalmopathy throughout 18 months of follow-up. RNA transcripts provided the template for amplifying TCR beta CDR3 regions. HTBI primers were used in a first-round RT-PCR, which preceded a second-round multiplex PCR. TCRdb recomputed calls from the multiplex PCR reads with MiXCR, one row per CDR3 protein. The sample has 600,000 to 650,000 distinct CDR3 sequences; roughly 20% are singletons. Per the germline V gene, CDR1 is SGHRS and CDR2 is YFSETQ. The V and J ends lost 7 bases and 5 bases respectively, with 15 bases between them. This CDR3 is built from 13 residues.

The sequencing sample was made of peripheral blood. V gene TRBV5-1 combines with J gene TRBJ2-5; TRBD1 might be the D (7 bases). This TCR was sampled from a woman younger than 35 with stable Graves' hyperthyroidism. Some clones in this sample may be carry-over from other donors' samples. DNA of the CDR3: TGCGCCAGCGCCAGGGCAGGGGGGGAGACCCAGTACTTC. This translates into CASARAGGETQYF. Based on the CDR3 plus reference TRBV5-1 and TRBJ2-5, the full variable domain is KAGVTQTPRYLIKTRGQQVTLSCSPISGHRSVSWYQQTPGQGLQFLFEYFSETQRNKGNFPGRFSGRQFSNSRSEMNVSTLELGDSALYLCASARAGGETQYFGPGTRLLVL.